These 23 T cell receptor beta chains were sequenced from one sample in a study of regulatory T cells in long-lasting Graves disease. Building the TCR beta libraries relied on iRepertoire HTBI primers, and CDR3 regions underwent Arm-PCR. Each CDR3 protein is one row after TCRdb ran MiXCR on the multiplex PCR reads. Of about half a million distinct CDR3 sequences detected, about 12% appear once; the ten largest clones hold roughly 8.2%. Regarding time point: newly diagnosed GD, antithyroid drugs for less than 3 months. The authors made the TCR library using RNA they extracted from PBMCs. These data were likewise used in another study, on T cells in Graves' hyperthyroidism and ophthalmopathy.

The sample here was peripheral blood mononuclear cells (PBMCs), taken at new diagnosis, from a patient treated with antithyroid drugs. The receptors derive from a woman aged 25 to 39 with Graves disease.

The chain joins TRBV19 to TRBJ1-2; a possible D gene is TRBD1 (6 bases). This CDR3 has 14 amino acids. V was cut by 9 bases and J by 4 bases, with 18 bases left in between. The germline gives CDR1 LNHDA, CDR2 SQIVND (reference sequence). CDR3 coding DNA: TGTGCCAGCCCCGGGACAACCAGGATCTATGGCTACACCTTC. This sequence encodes CASPGTTRIYGYTF.

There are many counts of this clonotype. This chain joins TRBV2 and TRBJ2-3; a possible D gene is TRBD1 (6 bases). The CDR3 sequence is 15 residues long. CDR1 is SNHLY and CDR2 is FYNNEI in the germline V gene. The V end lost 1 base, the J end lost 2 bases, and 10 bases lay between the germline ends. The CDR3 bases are TGTGCCAGCAGTGAAGAAGGACAGTACACAGATACGCAGTATTTT. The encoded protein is CASSEEGQYTDTQYF.

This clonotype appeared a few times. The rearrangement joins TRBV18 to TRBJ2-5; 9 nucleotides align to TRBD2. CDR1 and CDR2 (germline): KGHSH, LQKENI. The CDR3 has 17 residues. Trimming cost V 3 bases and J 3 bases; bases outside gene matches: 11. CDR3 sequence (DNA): TGTGCCAGCTCACCCACGCTAGCGGGATTGGAGGAAGAGACCCAGTACTTC. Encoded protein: CASSPTLAGLEEETQYF. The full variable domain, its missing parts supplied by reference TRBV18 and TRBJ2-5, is NAGVMQNPRHLVRRRGQEARLRCSPMKGHSHVYWYRQLPEEGLKFMVYLQKENIIDESGMPKERFSAEFPKEGPSILRIQQVVRGDSAAYFCASSPTLAGLEEETQYFGPGTRLLVL.

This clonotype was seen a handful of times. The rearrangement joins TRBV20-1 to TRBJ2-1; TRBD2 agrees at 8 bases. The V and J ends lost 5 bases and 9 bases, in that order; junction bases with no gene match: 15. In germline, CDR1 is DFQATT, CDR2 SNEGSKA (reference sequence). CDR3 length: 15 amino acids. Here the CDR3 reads CSAAPPGLGAGEQFF. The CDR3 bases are TGCAGTGCTGCACCCCCGGGACTAGGGGCGGGTGAGCAGTTCTTC.

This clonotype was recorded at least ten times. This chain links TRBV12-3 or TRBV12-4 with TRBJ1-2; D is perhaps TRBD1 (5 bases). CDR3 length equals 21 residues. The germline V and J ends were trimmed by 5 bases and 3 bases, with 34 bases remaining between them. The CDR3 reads CASSISSALDSLGASHYGYTF. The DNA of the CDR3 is TGTGCCAGCAGTATTAGTAGCGCACTAGACAGCCTCGGGGCTTCCCACTATGGCTACACCTTC.

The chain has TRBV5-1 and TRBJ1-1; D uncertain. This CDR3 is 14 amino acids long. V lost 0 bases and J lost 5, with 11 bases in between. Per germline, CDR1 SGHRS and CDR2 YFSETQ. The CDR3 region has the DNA TGCGCCAGCAGCTTGGAACCAGGTTGGACTGAAGCTTTCTTT. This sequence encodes CASSLEPGWTEAFF.

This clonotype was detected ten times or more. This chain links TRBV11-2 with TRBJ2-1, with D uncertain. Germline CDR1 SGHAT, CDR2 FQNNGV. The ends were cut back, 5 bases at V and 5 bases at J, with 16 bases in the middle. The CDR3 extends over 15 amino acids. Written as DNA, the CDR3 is TGTGCCAGCAGCCCCCGGGTGCGCCCGAACAATGAGCAGTTCTTC. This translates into CASSPRVRPNNEQFF.

CDR3 coding DNA: TGTGCCAGCAGCTACTATCAGCAGTACTTC. Translation gives CASSYYQQYF. The rearrangement joins TRBV28 to TRBJ2-7; no reliable D call. Per the germline V gene, CDR1 is MDHEN and CDR2 is SYDVKM. The ends were cut back, 6 bases at V and 8 bases at J, with 8 bases in the middle. The CDR3 covers 10 residues.

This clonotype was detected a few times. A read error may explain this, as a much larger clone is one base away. The CDR3 spells CASSLLREANTEAFF. CDR3 nucleotides: TGTGCCAGCAGCCTCCTGAGGGAGGCTAACACTGAAGCTTTCTTT. The V gene is TRBV12-3 or TRBV12-4, the J gene TRBJ1-1; D unclear. The CDR3 is 15 amino acids. Trimming shortened V by 6 bases and J by 2 bases, and 16 bases separated the two germline ends.

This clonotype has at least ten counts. The CDR3 DNA follows: TGTGCCAGCAGTTTAAGGTGGGATGAGCAGTTCTTC. Encoded protein: CASSLRWDEQFF. The J gene is TRBJ2-1, the V gene TRBV12-3 or TRBV12-4; D call uncertain. CDR3 length: 12 residues. Trimming shortened V by 2 bases and J by 8 bases, and 7 bases separated the two germline ends.

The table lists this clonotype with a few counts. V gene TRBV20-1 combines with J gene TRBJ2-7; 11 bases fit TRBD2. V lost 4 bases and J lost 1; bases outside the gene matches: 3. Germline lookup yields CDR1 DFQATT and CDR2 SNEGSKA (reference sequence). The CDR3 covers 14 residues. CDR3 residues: CSAMTSGDSYEQYF. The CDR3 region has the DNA TGCAGTGCTATGACTAGCGGGGATTCCTACGAGCAGTACTTC.

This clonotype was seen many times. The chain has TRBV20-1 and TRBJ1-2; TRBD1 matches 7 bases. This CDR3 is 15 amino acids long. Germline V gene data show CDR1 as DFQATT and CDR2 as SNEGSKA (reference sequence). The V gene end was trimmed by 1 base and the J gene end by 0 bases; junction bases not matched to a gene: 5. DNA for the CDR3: TGCAGTGCTAGAGCGGAGGGACAGCCTAACTATGGCTACACCTTC. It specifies CSARAEGQPNYGYTF.

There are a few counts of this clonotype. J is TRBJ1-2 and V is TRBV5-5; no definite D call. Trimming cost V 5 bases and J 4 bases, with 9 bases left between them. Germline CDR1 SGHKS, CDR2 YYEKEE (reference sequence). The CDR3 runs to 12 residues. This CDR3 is CASSYGIYGYTF. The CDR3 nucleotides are TGTGCCAGCAGTTATGGGATCTATGGCTACACCTTC.

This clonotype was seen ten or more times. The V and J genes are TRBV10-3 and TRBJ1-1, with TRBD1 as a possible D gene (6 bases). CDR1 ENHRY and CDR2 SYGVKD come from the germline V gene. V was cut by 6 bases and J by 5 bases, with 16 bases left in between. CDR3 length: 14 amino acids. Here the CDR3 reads CAISQRQAGTEAFF. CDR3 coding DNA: TGTGCCATCAGCCAAAGACAGGCCGGGACTGAAGCTTTCTTT.

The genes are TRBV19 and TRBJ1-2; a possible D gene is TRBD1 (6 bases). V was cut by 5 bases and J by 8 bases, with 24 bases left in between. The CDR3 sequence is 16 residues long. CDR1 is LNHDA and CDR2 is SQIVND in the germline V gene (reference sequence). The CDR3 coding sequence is TGTGCCAGTAGTCTCGCGACAGGACGAGCGCAAGGCGGCTACACCTTC. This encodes CASSLATGRAQGGYTF.

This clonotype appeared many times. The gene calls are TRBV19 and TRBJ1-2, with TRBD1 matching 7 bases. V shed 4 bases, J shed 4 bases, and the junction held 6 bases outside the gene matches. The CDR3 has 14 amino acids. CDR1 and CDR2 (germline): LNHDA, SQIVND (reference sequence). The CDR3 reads CASSRGTEAYGYTF. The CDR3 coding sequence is TGTGCCAGTAGTAGAGGGACAGAGGCCTATGGCTACACCTTC.

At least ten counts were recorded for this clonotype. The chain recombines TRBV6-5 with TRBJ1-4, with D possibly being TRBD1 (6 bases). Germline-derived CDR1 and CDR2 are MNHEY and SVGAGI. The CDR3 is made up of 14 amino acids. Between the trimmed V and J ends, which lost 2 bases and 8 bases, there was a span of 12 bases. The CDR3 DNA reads TGTGCCAGCAGTTACCTTTCAGGGGACGAAAAACTGTTTTTT. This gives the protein CASSYLSGDEKLFF.

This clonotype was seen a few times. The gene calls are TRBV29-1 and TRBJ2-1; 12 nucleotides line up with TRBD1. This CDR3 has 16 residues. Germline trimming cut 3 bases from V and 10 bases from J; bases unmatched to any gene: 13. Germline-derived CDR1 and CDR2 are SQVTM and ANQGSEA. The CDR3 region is CSVDNVRGQGAGEQFF. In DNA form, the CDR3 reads TGCAGCGTTGACAACGTTCGGGGACAGGGGGCAGGCGAGCAGTTCTTC.

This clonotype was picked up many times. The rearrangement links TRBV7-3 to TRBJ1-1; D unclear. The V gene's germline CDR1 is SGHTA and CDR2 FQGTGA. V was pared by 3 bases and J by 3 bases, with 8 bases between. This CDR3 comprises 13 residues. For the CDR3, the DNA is TGTGCCAGCAGCTTTAGCACAGACACTGAAGCTTTCTTT. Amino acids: CASSFSTDTEAFF.

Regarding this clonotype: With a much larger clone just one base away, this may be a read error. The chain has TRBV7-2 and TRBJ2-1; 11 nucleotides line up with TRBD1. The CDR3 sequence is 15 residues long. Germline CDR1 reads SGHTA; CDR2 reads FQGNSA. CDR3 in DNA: TGTGCCAGCAGGAGGACAGGGGGCTCCTACAATGAGCACTTCTTC. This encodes CASRRTGGSYNEHFF. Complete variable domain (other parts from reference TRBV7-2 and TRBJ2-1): GAGVSQSPSNKVTEKGKDVELRCDPISGHTALYWYRQSLGQGLEFLIYFQGNSAPDKSGLPSDRFSAERTGGSVSTLTIQRTQQEDSAVYLCASRRTGGSYNEHFFGPGTRLTVL.

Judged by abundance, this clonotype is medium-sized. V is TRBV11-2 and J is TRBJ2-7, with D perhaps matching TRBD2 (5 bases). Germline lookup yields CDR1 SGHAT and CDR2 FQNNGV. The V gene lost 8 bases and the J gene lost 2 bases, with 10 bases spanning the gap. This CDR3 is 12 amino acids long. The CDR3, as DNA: TGTGCCAGCGGAACTAGTCCCTACGAGCAGTACTTC. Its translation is CASGTSPYEQYF.

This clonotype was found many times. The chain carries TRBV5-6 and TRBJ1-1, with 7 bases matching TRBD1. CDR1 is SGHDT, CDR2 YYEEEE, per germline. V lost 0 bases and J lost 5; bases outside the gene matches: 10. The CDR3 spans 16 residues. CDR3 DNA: TGTGCCAGCAGCTTGGCCGCGAGACAGGGAGTAACTGAAGCTTTCTTT. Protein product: CASSLAARQGVTEAFF.

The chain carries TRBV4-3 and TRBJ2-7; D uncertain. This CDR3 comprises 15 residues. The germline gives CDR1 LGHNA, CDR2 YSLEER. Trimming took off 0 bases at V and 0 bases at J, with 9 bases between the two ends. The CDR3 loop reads CASSQDLANSYEQYF. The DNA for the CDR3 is TGCGCCAGCAGCCAAGATCTCGCCAACTCCTACGAGCAGTACTTC.